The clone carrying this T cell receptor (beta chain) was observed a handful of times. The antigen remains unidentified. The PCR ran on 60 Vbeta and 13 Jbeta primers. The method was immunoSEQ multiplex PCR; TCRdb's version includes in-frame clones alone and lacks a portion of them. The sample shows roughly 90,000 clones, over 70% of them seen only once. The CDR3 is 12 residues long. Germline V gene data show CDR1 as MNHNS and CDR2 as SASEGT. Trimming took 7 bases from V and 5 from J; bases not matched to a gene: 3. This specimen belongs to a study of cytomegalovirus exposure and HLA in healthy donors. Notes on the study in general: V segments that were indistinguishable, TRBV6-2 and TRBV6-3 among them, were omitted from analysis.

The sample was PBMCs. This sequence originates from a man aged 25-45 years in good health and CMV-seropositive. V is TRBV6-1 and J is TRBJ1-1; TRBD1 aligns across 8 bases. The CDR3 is CASITGGTEAFF. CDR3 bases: TGTGCCAGCATTACAGGGGGAACTGAAGCTTTCTTT.